These T cell receptor beta chains were read from a single sample in a study of cytomegalovirus exposure and HLA in healthy donors. The data were produced by immunoSEQ multiplex PCR, yet TCRdb's version contains in-frame clones alone and is incomplete. The profile shows a few hundred thousand clones, 86% of them singletons. The sequenced material came from PBMCs. These receptors originate from a woman aged 18-29 years in good health and CMV-seronegative. The CDR3 runs from the conserved cysteine through the conserved F or W. The order of the fields is J gene, V gene, clone size, D gene, CDR3 length, CDR3 DNA, CDR3 protein. D genes are given only for firm matches. Rows give clone size only sometimes, using once, few, many, or a class for an expanded clone.

J: TRBJ2-6
V: TRBV6-5
size: -
D: TRBD1
length: 14
DNA: TGTGCCAGCAGGACAGGGGTTGGGGCCAACGTCCTGACTTTC
CDR3: CASRTGVGANVLTF

J: TRBJ1-1
V: TRBV19
size: -
D: -
length: 14
DNA: TGTGCCAGTAGTATAGTATCGACAAACACTGAAGCTTTCTTT
CDR3: CASSIVSTNTEAFF

J: TRBJ1-4
V: TRBV2
size: -
D: -
length: 15
DNA: TGTGCCAGCTCTTCAACTGGGGAGGGGGATGAAAAACTGTTTTTT
CDR3: CASSSTGEGDEKLFF

J: TRBJ1-2
V: TRBV28
size: -
D: TRBD1
length: 14
DNA: TGTGCCAGCAGTTTAGGGGACAGGGGCTATGGCTACACCTTC
CDR3: CASSLGDRGYGYTF

J: TRBJ1-1
V: TRBV10-3
size: -
D: -
length: 12
DNA: TGTGCCATCAGTCACAGGGACACTGAAGCTTTCTTT
CDR3: CAISHRDTEAFF

J: TRBJ1-2
V: TRBV5-6
size: -
D: TRBD1
length: 15
DNA: TGTGCCAGCAGCCTTTGGGACAGGCCCTACTATGGCTACACCTTC
CDR3: CASSLWDRPYYGYTF

J: TRBJ1-4
V: TRBV5-4
size: -
D: -
length: 14
DNA: TGTGCCAGCAGTTCAACAGGCCTTAATGAAAAACTGTTTTTT
CDR3: CASSSTGLNEKLFF

J: TRBJ2-5
V: TRBV2
size: -
D: TRBD2
length: 14
DNA: TGTGCCAGCAGTAGACTAGCGGGGGGGGAGACCCAGTACTTC
CDR3: CASSRLAGGETQYF

J: TRBJ1-1
V: TRBV6-1
size: few
D: -
length: 14
DNA: TGTGCCAGCCCAAGTGCAGGGGTGAGCACTGAAGCTTTCTTT
CDR3: CASPSAGVSTEAFF

J: TRBJ1-1
V: TRBV6-1
size: -
D: TRBD1
length: 15
DNA: TGTGCCAGCAGTCGGGACAGGGGCATGAACACTGAAGCTTTCTTT
CDR3: CASSRDRGMNTEAFF

J: TRBJ1-5
V: TRBV28
size: -
D: TRBD1
length: 14
DNA: TGTGCCAGCCGGACAGGAGCCCGCAATCAGCCCCAGCATTTT
CDR3: CASRTGARNQPQHF

J: TRBJ2-3
V: TRBV11-2
size: -
D: TRBD2
length: 16
DNA: TGTGCCAGCAGCTTACTAGCGGGAGGGGGCACAGATACGCAGTATTTT
CDR3: CASSLLAGGGTDTQYF

J: TRBJ2-7
V: TRBV9
size: -
D: -
length: 14
DNA: TGTGCCAGCAGCAAAGACGGACAGAGCTACGAGCAGTACTTC
CDR3: CASSKDGQSYEQYF

J: TRBJ1-1
V: TRBV10-3
size: -
D: -
length: 12
DNA: TGTGCCATCAGGGCTCTGAACACTGAAGCTTTCTTT
CDR3: CAIRALNTEAFF

J: TRBJ2-3
V: TRBV5-6
size: -
D: TRBD2
length: 16
DNA: TGTGCCAGCTCACCTGTTAGCGGGGGGGCCGTAGATACGCAGTATTTT
CDR3: CASSPVSGGAVDTQYF

J: TRBJ2-7
V: TRBV28
size: -
D: TRBD2
length: 13
DNA: TGTGCCAGCCGACTAGCGGGCTCCTACGAGCAGTACTTC
CDR3: CASRLAGSYEQYF

J: TRBJ2-7
V: TRBV25-1
size: -
D: TRBD1
length: 14
DNA: TGTGCCAGCAGAGGAACAGGGGGATCCTACGAGCAGTACTTC
CDR3: CASRGTGGSYEQYF

J: TRBJ2-1
V: TRBV30
size: -
D: -
length: 13
DNA: TGTGCCTGGAGTGGACTACTAGCTACTGAGCAGTTCTTC
CDR3: CAWSGLLATEQFF

J: TRBJ1-5
V: TRBV21-1
size: -
D: -
length: 20
DNA: TGTGCCAGCATTACCCGTCGCAGGGTAAAGGAAAAGAAGAACAATCAGCCCCAGCATTTT
CDR3: CASITRRRVKEKKNNQPQHF

J: TRBJ2-7
V: TRBV6-6
size: -
D: TRBD1
length: 14
DNA: TGTGCCAGCAGTTCAGGGACAGATACCTACGAGCAGTACTTC
CDR3: CASSSGTDTYEQYF

J: TRBJ2-7
V: TRBV27
size: -
D: -
length: 15
DNA: TGTGCCAGCAGTTTAAACCAGGGTTCAGCCTACGAGCAGTACTTC
CDR3: CASSLNQGSAYEQYF

J: TRBJ2-7
V: TRBV2
size: -
D: -
length: 16
DNA: TGTGCCAGCAGTAAGCAGGGGCAGGGGGGACCCTACGAGCAGTACTTC
CDR3: CASSKQGQGGPYEQYF

J: TRBJ1-2
V: TRBV5-4
size: -
D: -
length: 14
DNA: TGTGCCAGCAGCTTGGCCCAGGGGCTGGGCGGCTACACCTTC
CDR3: CASSLAQGLGGYTF

J: TRBJ2-1
V: TRBV27
size: -
D: TRBD2
length: 14
DNA: TGTGCCAGCCGATTGGCGGGAGAATTCAATGAGCAGTTCTTC
CDR3: CASRLAGEFNEQFF

J: TRBJ2-5
V: TRBV28
size: -
D: TRBD1
length: 15
DNA: TGTGCCAGCAGACGGGGGACAGGCCTACAAGAGACCCAGTACTTC
CDR3: CASRRGTGLQETQYF

J: TRBJ1-3
V: TRBV19
size: -
D: -
length: 11
DNA: TGTGCCACCACCGGGGGATACACCATATATTTT
CDR3: CATTGGYTIYF

J: TRBJ1-2
V: TRBV6-1
size: -
D: TRBD1
length: 13
DNA: TGTGCCAGCAGTGAAGGGACAGGGGGGACCTACACCTTC
CDR3: CASSEGTGGTYTF

J: TRBJ1-4
V: TRBV19
size: -
D: TRBD1
length: 15
DNA: TGTGCCAGTTACGACAGGGGGGCCCATGGTGAAAAACTGTTTTTT
CDR3: CASYDRGAHGEKLFF

J: TRBJ2-2
V: TRBV27
size: once
D: TRBD1
length: 12
DNA: TGTGCCAGCCAGGGGGACACCGGGGAGCTGTTTTTT
CDR3: CASQGDTGELFF

J: TRBJ1-1
V: TRBV5-6
size: -
D: TRBD1
length: 14
DNA: TGTGCCAGCAGGCGACAGGGCGGGAACACTGAAGCTTTCTTT
CDR3: CASRRQGGNTEAFF

J: TRBJ2-3
V: TRBV27
size: -
D: TRBD2
length: 15
DNA: TGTGCCAGCGGGGGACTAGCGGGAGGGGAGGATACGCAGTATTTT
CDR3: CASGGLAGGEDTQYF

J: TRBJ2-3
V: TRBV6-4
size: -
D: -
length: 13
DNA: TGTGCCAGCAGTGCCACCGGTGAAGATACGCAGTATTTT
CDR3: CASSATGEDTQYF

J: TRBJ1-1
V: TRBV7-8
size: -
D: -
length: 16
DNA: TGTGCCAGCAGCTTAGGCTCCAGGCGCGCGGGCACTGAAGCTTTCTTT
CDR3: CASSLGSRRAGTEAFF

J: TRBJ1-3
V: TRBV11-2
size: once
D: -
length: 15
DNA: TGTGCCAGCAGCTTAGGTACAAGCTCTGGAAACACCATATATTTT
CDR3: CASSLGTSSGNTIYF

J: TRBJ2-3
V: TRBV5-5
size: -
D: TRBD2
length: 16
DNA: TGTGCCAGCAGCCCGGGACTAGCGGAGGGGGCATATACGCAGTATTTT
CDR3: CASSPGLAEGAYTQYF

J: TRBJ1-2
V: TRBV18
size: -
D: -
length: 15
DNA: TGTGCCAGCTCACCACCATACACCGATAACTATGGCTACACCTTC
CDR3: CASSPPYTDNYGYTF

J: TRBJ2-1
V: TRBV28
size: few
D: TRBD1
length: 15
DNA: TGTGCCAGCAGTATGACAGGGAGCTCCTACAATGAGCAGTTCTTC
CDR3: CASSMTGSSYNEQFF

J: TRBJ2-7
V: TRBV27
size: -
D: TRBD1
length: 15
DNA: TGTGCCAGCAGTTTAAGGTGGGGACAGAGCTACGAGCAGTACTTC
CDR3: CASSLRWGQSYEQYF

J: TRBJ1-1
V: TRBV27
size: -
D: -
length: 14
DNA: TGTGCCAGCAGTTTCTCGAGGGAGGGCACTGAAGCTTTCTTT
CDR3: CASSFSREGTEAFF

J: TRBJ2-3
V: TRBV5-1
size: -
D: TRBD2
length: 14
DNA: TGCGCCAGCAGGGATTCTAGCGGGGGAGATACGCAGTATTTT
CDR3: CASRDSSGGDTQYF

J: TRBJ2-7
V: TRBV5-6
size: once
D: TRBD1
length: 16
DNA: TGTGCCAGCAGCTCACGATGGACAGGGGGCTCCTACGAGCAGTACTTC
CDR3: CASSSRWTGGSYEQYF

J: TRBJ1-1
V: TRBV6-5
size: -
D: -
length: 14
DNA: TGTGCCATCACTCCGGACAGAAGTGCCACTGAAGCTTTCTTT
CDR3: CAITPDRSATEAFF

J: TRBJ2-3
V: TRBV7-9
size: -
D: -
length: 12
DNA: TGTGCCAGCAGCTCAGGGTGGGATACGCAGTATTTT
CDR3: CASSSGWDTQYF

J: TRBJ1-1
V: TRBV14
size: -
D: -
length: 14
DNA: TGTGCCAGCAGCCAGGCCGCCCCGGGAACTGAAGCTTTCTTT
CDR3: CASSQAAPGTEAFF

J: TRBJ2-3
V: TRBV19
size: -
D: TRBD2
length: 15
DNA: TGTGCCAGTAAAACTAGCGTTCCTAGCACAGATACGCAGTATTTT
CDR3: CASKTSVPSTDTQYF

J: TRBJ1-6
V: TRBV5-4
size: -
D: -
length: 17
DNA: TGTGCCAGCAGCTTGCTTTTCAGGGGCGGATATAATTCACCCCTCCACTTT
CDR3: CASSLLFRGGYNSPLHF